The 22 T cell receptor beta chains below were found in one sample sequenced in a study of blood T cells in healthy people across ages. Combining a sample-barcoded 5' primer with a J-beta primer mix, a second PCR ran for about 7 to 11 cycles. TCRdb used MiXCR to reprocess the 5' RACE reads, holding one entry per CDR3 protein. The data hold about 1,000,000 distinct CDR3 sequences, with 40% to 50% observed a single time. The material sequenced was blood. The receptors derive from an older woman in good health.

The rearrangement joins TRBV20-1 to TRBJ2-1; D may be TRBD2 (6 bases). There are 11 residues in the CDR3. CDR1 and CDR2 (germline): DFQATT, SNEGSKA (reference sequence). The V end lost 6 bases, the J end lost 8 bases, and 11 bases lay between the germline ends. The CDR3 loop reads CSARLVHEQFF. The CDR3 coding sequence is TGCAGTGCCCGACTAGTTCATGAGCAGTTCTTC.

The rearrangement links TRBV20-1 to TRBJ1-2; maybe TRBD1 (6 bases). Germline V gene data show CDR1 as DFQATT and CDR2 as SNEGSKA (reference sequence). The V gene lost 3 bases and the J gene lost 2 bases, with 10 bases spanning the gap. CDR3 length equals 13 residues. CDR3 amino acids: CSASSGQNYGYTF. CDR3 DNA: TGCAGTGCTAGTTCCGGACAGAACTATGGCTACACCTTC.

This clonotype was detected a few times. In DNA form, the CDR3 reads TGTGCCACCAGCACGGACAGGGGTCCGGTGGGAACCCAGTACTTC. Protein sequence: CATSTDRGPVGTQYF. The J gene is TRBJ2-5, the V gene TRBV15; 9 nucleotides align to TRBD1. The germline CDR1 and CDR2 sequences are LNHNV and YYDKDF (reference sequence). V was pared by 4 bases and J by 8 bases, with 11 bases of the junction left unmatched. This CDR3 has 15 amino acids.

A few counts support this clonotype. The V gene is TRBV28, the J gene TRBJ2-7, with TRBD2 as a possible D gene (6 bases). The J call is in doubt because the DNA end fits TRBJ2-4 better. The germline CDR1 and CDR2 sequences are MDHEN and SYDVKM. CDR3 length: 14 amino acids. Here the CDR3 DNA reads TGTGCCAGCAGTGTATCCGGGGGAGAAAACATTCAGTACTTC. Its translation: CASSVSGGENIQYF.

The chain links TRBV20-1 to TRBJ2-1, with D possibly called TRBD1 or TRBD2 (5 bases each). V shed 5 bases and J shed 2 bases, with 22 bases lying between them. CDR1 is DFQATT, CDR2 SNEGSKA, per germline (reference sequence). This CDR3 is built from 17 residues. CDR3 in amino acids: CSAGPMGDVDPYNEQFF. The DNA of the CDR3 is TGCAGTGCTGGTCCTATGGGGGACGTAGATCCCTACAATGAGCAGTTCTTC.

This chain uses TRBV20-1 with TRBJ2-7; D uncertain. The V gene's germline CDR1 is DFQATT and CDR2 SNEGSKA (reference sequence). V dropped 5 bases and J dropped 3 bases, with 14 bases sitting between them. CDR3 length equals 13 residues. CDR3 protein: CSAEPGSGYEQYF. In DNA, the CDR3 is TGCAGTGCTGAACCGGGCTCAGGCTACGAGCAGTACTTC.

This chain's CDR3 is CASSFGRAGGETQFF. CDR3 DNA: TGTGCCAGCAGCTTTGGCCGAGCGGGAGGAGAGACCCAGTTCTTC. The rearrangement links TRBV7-6 to TRBJ2-1, with 9 bases identical to TRBD2. Losses at the gene ends were 3 bases for V and 13 bases for J; bases not matched to a gene: 13. The germline V gene has CDR1 SGHVS and CDR2 FNYEAQ. This CDR3 is 15 amino acids long. The full variable domain, its missing parts supplied by reference TRBV7-6 and TRBJ2-1, is GAGVSQSPRYKVTKRGQDVALRCDPISGHVSLYWYRQALGQGPEFLTYFNYEAQQDKSGLPNDRFSAERPEGSISTLTIQRTEQRDSAMYRCASSFGRAGGETQFFGPGTRLTVL.

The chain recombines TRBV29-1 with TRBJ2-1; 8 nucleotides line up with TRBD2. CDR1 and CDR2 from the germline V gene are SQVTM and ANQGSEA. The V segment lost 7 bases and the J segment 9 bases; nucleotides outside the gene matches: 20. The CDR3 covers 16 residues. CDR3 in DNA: TGCAGCGCCACGGACAGCTGGGGACTAGTAGCACTTGAGCAGTTCTTC. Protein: CSATDSWGLVALEQFF.

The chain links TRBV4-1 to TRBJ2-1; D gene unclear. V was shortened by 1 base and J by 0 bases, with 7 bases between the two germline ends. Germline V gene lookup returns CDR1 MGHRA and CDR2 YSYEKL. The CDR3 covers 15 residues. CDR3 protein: CASSQAQSSYNEQFF. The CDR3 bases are TGCGCCAGCAGCCAAGCACAGAGCTCCTACAATGAGCAGTTCTTC.

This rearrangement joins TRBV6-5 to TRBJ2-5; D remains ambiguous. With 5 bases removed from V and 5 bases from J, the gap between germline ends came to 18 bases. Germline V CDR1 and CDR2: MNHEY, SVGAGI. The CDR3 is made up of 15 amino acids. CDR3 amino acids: CASSPGPTIGETQYF. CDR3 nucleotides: TGTGCCAGCAGTCCGGGCCCAACTATCGGGGAGACCCAGTACTTC.

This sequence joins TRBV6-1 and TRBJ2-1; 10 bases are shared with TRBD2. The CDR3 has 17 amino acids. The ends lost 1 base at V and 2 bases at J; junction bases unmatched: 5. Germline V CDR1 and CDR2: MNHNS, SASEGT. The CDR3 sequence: CASSEEVGLAAYNEQFF. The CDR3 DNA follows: TGTGCCAGCAGTGAAGAAGTAGGACTAGCGGCCTACAATGAGCAGTTCTTC.

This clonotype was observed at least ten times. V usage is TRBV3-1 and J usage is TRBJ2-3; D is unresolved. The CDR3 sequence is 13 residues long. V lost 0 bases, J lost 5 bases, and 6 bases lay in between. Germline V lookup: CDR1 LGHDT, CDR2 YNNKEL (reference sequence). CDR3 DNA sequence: TGTGCCAGCAGCCAAGATCGCGGAGATACGCAGTATTTT. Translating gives CASSQDRGDTQYF.

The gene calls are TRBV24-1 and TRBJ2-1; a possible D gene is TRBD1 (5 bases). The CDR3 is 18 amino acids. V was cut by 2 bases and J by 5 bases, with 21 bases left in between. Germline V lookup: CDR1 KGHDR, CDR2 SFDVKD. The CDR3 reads CATSDSLRVGSTHNEQFF. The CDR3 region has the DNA TGTGCCACCAGTGATTCTCTCAGGGTAGGTAGTACCCACAATGAGCAGTTCTTC.

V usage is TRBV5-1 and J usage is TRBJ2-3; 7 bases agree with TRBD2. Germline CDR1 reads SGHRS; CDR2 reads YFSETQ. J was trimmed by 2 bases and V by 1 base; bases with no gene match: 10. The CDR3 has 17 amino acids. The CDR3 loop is CASSLRASGGNTDTQYF. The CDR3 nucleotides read TGCGCCAGCAGCTTGAGGGCTAGCGGAGGGAACACAGATACGCAGTATTTT.

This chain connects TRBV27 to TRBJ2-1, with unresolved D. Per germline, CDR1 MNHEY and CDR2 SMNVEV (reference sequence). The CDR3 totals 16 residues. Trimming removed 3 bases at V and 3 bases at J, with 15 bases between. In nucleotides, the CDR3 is TGTGCCAGCAGTTTTTCTTCCAACATCTTCTACAATGAGCAGTTCTTC. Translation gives CASSFSSNIFYNEQFF.

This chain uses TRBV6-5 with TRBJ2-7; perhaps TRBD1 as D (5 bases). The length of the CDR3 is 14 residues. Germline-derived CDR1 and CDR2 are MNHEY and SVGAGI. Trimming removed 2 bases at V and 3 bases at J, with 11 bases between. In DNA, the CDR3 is TGTGCCAGCAGTTACCAAGGACAAATCTACGAGCAGTACTTC. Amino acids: CASSYQGQIYEQYF.

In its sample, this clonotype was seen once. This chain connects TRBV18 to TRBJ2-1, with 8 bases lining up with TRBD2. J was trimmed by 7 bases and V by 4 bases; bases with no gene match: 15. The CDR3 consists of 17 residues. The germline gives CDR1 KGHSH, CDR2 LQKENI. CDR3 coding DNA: TGTGCCAGCTCACGCGCTTTTTCGCTAGCGGGTGATAATGAGCAGTTCTTC. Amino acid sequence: CASSRAFSLAGDNEQFF.

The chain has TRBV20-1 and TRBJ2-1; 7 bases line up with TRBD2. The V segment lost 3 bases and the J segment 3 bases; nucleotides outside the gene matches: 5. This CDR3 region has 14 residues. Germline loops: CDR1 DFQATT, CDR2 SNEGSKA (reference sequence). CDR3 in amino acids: CSASAGRGYNEQFF. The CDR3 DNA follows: TGCAGTGCTAGTGCGGGGAGGGGCTACAATGAGCAGTTCTTC.

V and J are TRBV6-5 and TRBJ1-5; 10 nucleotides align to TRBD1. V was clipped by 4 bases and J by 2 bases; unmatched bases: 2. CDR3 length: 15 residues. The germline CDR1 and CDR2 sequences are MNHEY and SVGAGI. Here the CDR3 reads CASSWTGGGNQPQHF. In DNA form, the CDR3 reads TGTGCCAGCAGTTGGACAGGGGGTGGCAATCAGCCCCAGCATTTT.

CDR3 coding DNA: TGTGCCAGCAGTTTAGAGACAGGCCCCTACGAGCAGTACTTC. Its protein is CASSLETGPYEQYF. This rearrangement joins TRBV12-3 or TRBV12-4 to TRBJ2-7; D perhaps matches TRBD1 (6 bases). The CDR3 loop spans 14 amino acids. Trimming removed 1 base at V and 2 bases at J, with 9 bases between.

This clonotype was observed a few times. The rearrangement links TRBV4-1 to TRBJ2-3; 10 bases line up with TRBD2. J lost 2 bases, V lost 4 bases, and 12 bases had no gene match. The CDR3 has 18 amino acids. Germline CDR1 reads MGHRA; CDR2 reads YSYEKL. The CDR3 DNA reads TGCGCCAGCAGCCTCCACAGCGGGAGGGCATCGCCCACAGATACGCAGTATTTT. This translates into CASSLHSGRASPTDTQYF.

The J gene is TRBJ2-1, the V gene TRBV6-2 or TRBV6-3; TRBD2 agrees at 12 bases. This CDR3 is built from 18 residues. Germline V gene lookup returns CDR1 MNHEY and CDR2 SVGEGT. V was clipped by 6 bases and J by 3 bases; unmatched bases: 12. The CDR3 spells CASSDHTTSGRGYNEQFF. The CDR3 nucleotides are TGTGCCAGCAGCGATCATACGACTAGCGGGAGAGGCTACAATGAGCAGTTCTTC.